This passage covers 4 T cell receptor beta chains from one sample sequenced in a study of graft-versus-host responses after intestinal transplantation. Generated by immunoSEQ multiplex PCR, the TCRdb table keeps only in-frame clones and is missing some. The profile shows about 110,000 clones, just over 90% of them singletons. Their specific antigens are unknown. Sequencing was performed on unstimulated CD8+ T cells sorted from spleen or lymph node cells, taken before intestinal transplant. The receptor source for this set is a human donor who received an intestinal transplant.

This clone was recorded only once. Other DNA sequences in the sample encode the same CDR3. The chain uses TRBV6-5 and TRBJ2-1; D is unresolved. The CDR3 runs 11 residues. V lost 2 bases and J lost 6, with 2 bases in between. CDR1 is MNHEY, CDR2 SVGAGI, per germline. CDR3 region: CASSYGNEQFF. The CDR3 nucleotides read TGTGCCAGCAGTTACGGCAATGAGCAGTTCTTC.

The chain couples TRBV4-1 to TRBJ2-7; 11 bases fit TRBD1. Trimming at V came to 3 bases and at J to 2 bases, leaving 0 bases not matched to a gene. Germline CDR1 and CDR2: MGHRA and YSYEKL. The CDR3 runs 14 residues. The CDR3 protein is CASSQGQGAYEQYF. In nucleotides, the CDR3 is TGCGCCAGCAGCCAGGGACAGGGGGCCTACGAGCAGTACTTC.

The V call is TRBV7-6, the J call TRBJ2-3, with 12 bases that match TRBD2. The germline V gene encodes CDR1 SGHVS and CDR2 FNYEAQ. V lost 1 base to trimming and J lost 3 bases; unmatched junction nucleotides: 8. CDR3 size: 18 residues. The CDR3 DNA reads as TGTGCCAGCAGCTTAGATTCACCTAGCGGGAGGGTTACAGATACGCAGTATTTT. Its protein product is CASSLDSPSGRVTDTQYF.

The rearrangement uses TRBV11-2 and TRBJ2-7; TRBD2 matches at 11 bases. The CDR3 consists of 15 residues. Germline V CDR1 and CDR2: SGHAT, FQNNGV. Trimming at V came to 5 bases and at J to 4 bases, leaving 7 bases not matched to a gene. The CDR3 DNA follows: TGTGCCAGCAGCCCCCCGGGACTAGCGGATTACGAGCAGTACTTC. As protein: CASSPPGLADYEQYF. The whole variable domain, remainder taken from reference TRBV11-2 and TRBJ2-7, is EAGVAQSPRYKIIEKRQSVAFWCNPISGHATLYWYQQILGQGPKLLIQFQNNGVVDDSQLPKDRFSAERLKGVDSTLKIQPAKLEDSAVYLCASSPPGLADYEQYFGPGTRLTVT.